This TCR beta chain came from a study of blood T cells in healthy people across ages. Study results and caveats: Diversity was higher, and naive CD4+ cells more numerous, in long-lived donors than in aged donors.

Together with a sample-barcoded 5' primer, a J-beta primer mix was included in a second PCR lasting about 6 to 11 cycles. Each CDR3 protein is one row after TCRdb ran MiXCR on the 5' RACE reads. The sample lists 1,100,000 or so distinct CDR3 sequences, 35% to 50% seen once, with around 18% in the top ten. To note about this clonotype: Its antigen is unidentified.

Peripheral blood from each donor was collected in a volume of roughly 9.8 milliliters. Trimming shortened V by 5 bases and J by 0 bases, and 11 bases separated the two germline ends. CDR1 and CDR2 from the germline V gene are SNHLY and FYNNEI. The CDR3 sequence is 15 residues long. The receptor was isolated from a woman aged 55-70 years in good health. V usage is TRBV2 and J usage is TRBJ2-1, with D unresolved. Source material: blood. This chain's CDR3 is CASSPSLSSYNEQFF. The CDR3 DNA reads as TGTGCCAGCAGTCCCAGCCTGAGCTCCTACAATGAGCAGTTCTTC.